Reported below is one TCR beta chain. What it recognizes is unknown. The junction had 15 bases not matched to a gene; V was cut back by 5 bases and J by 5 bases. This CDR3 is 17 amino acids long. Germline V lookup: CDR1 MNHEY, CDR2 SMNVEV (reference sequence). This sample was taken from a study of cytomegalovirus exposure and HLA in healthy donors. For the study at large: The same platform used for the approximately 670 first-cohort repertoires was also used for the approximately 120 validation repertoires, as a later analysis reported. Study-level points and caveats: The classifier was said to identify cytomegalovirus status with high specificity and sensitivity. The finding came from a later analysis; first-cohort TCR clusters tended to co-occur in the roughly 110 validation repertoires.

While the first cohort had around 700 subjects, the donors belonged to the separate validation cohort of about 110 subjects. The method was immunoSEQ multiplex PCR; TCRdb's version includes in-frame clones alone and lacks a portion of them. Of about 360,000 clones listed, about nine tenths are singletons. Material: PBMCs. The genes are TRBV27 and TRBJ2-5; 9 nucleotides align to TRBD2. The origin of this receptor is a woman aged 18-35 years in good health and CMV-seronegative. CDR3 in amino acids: CASSRRAGGPSAETQYF. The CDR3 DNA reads TGTGCCAGCAGTCGGCGGGCGGGAGGGCCCTCAGCGGAGACCCAGTACTTC.